The present T cell receptor (beta chain) was sequenced within a study of T cell responses to AZD1222 COVID-19 vaccine (dated by TCRdb to the early 2020s). A note on the overall study: A total of just over 230 trial participants underwent TCR sequencing, of whom nearly 210 had received two doses of AZD1222 and about 26 had received two doses of the MenACWY control vaccine. Enrollment into the trials was organized by age into subgroups of 18-55, 56-69 and 70-plus years, and those subgroups contained approximately 160, 26 and 62 TCR-sequenced participants, respectively. Study-wide conclusions, independent of this receptor: After two AZD1222 doses, spike-specific TCR breadth and depth were significantly higher than at day 0 and than in MenACWY recipients. Because no day 14 peak-response samples were available, the repertoires could be characterized only after the peak T cell response. Conclusions about previously exposed vaccinees are limited, since just five to seven AZD1222 recipients were seropositive for SARS-CoV-2 at baseline. The 56-69-year group was small, and its depth increase did not reach significance, likely because of low power. Participants were mostly white British and included more females than males, and it was suggested by the authors that clonal diversity may have been underestimated. Epitopes outside the regions mutated in the B.1.351 and B.1.1.7 variants were reportedly recognized by nearly half of the unique spike-specific TCRs. The vaccine-associated CD4 TCRs covered the entire spike protein, and the dominant responses fell in regions 160-218 and 743-854.

The CDR3 regions of human TCRbeta chains were subjected to immunosequencing. The published analysis was carried out like this. Repertoire TCRs were matched against a reference library of SARS-CoV-2-specific TCRs generated with the MIRA antigen-specificity platform. Breadth meant the fraction of unique TCRs that were SARS-CoV-2-associated, whereas depth meant the fraction of total T cells that were SARS-CoV-2-associated. Using the MIRA data, each spike-specific TCR was assigned both to the spike region to which the TCR was reactive and to a CD4 or CD8 class. Log10-transformed breadth and depth values were compared by one-way ANOVA with Sidak's multiple comparisons tests. This immuneACCESS table, as held by TCRdb, lists in-frame sequences with V and J called but not all clones. Of the missing ones, under half trace to an unresolved V gene in checked studies; the others have no known cause. Clone size and V and J calls were adopted from that table, with D and trimming inferred from the DNA. This sample holds 130,000 or so clones; more than 85% were observed only once. Around 10% of the sample goes to the ten largest clones.

From the cysteine through the phenylalanine, the CDR3 covers 15 amino acids. Of all the DNA, just the CDR3 is kept, 45 bases in frame from base 1. CDR1 and CDR2 were assigned from the germline V gene (reference sequence) as MNHEY and SMNVEV. Trimming costs V 2 bases and J 5 bases, and their ends lie 13 bases apart. About this clone itself: Its antigen is not yet known. No base quality values were provided; no much bigger clone lies one nucleotide off.

According to the study, the label for this sample's time point signals: baseline before first vaccination. The sample's treatment or condition label, in plain terms: meningococcal conjugate vaccine given as trial control. Vaccinee samples were obtained from the UK trials COV001 and COV002, which included a single-blind randomized controlled phase 2/3 trial of AZD1222 (ChAdOx1 nCoV-19) in healthy adults. For TCRbeta chain sequencing, PBMC samples from trial participants were taken at day 0 and at day 28 after the second dose. This chain is built from TRBV27 and TRBJ1-5; the D gene is possibly TRBD1, with 6 bases matching. This sample comprised peripheral blood, obtained on day 0 of MenACWY control vaccination. The sequence was obtained from an adult in good health. The DNA is TGTGCCAGCAGTTTAGGCGGACAGACTCATCAGCCCCAGCATTTT. Translated, this is CASSLGGQTHQPQHF.